The sequence of this T cell receptor beta chain was determined in a study of T cells in Graves' hyperthyroidism and ophthalmopathy (dated by TCRdb to about 2019). Regarding the study in general: Peripheral blood samples were taken at initial diagnosis, before any treatment was given. In six Graves' hyperthyroidism patients, the study also compared T-cell repertoires from thyroid tissue with T-cell repertoires from blood. The paper reports TCR Vbeta CDR3 sequencing of roughly 140 peripheral blood samples: 43 ophthalmopathy, about 75 hyperthyroidism and approximately 17 progressor patients. Prospective prediction of ophthalmopathy was tested in an independent validation cohort of 18 to 20 hyperthyroidism patients and 17 patients who later progressed to ophthalmopathy. To identify distinguishing TCR V-J signatures, a discovery cohort of around 98 patients was used, comprising 43 with Graves' ophthalmopathy and approximately 58 with stable Graves' hyperthyroidism. After sampling, hyperthyroidism patients received methimazole starting at 30 mg daily, and ophthalmopathy patients received high-dose intravenous methylprednisolone. The roughly 91 discovery patients were randomly split 7:3 into training and test sets. What the work shows at the level of the full study, not this receptor alone: No statistical method was used to set the sample size in advance, and investigators knew the group allocation. Most expanded thyroid clonotypes (frequency above 0.001) were also found in blood, which suggests that blood repertoires may mirror thyroid immune responses. During validation, the model predicted progression to ophthalmopathy a median of approximately 7 months ahead of onset, with approximately 70% sensitivity and 72% to 80% specificity. A model built on a 13 V-J signature distinguished ophthalmopathy from stable hyperthyroidism, reaching about 88% sensitivity and approximately 83% specificity in cross-validation and 80%/75% in testing.

Taken from the germline V gene, the CDR1 and CDR2 loops are MGHRA and YSYEKL. V loses 3 bases of germline sequence and J loses 4 bases, and the interval between the two ends is 15 bases. From the cysteine through the phenylalanine, the CDR3 covers 15 amino acids. Of all the DNA, just the CDR3 is kept, 45 bases in frame from base 1. Amplification of TCR beta CDR3 regions was carried out from RNA transcripts. A first-round RT-PCR of the TCR CDR3 used the HTBI primer set with the Qiagen OneStep RT-PCR kit. The libraries were constructed in a second round of multiplex PCR and then size-selected and purified. Paired-end sequencing of the libraries was performed with 100 bp reads on an Illumina HiSeq2000. On the authors' methods: SOAPnuke was used to process the raw data, throwing out any read that contained adapters or uncalled bases, had a mean Phred below 15, or lacked an exact constant-primer or identifier match. High-quality paired reads were merged using COPE v1.2.5, and each unique nucleotide sequence was defined as a clonotype. MiTCR v1.1 was used to align clonotypes to the IMGT TRBV, TRBD and TRBJ reference segments. Only V-J combinations with frequency above 0.0001, covering about 99% of repertoires, were analysed. The TCS score was defined as F50 (clonal expansion) divided by E x V (chaos), with BLOSUM62-based TCRdist calculated between CDR3 peptides within each V-J. Welch's t-statistics and random forest reduced several hundred V-J features to roughly 13, which were used in a naive Bayes classifier (R e1071). The Morisita-Horn index was used to measure how similar the thyroid and blood repertoires were. The public sequencing data were trimmed at Q25 with fastp and processed into clonotypes with MiXCR by TCRdb, which kept only in-frame beta chains. Each entry merges the rows of one CDR3 protein and shows their most common DNA and genes. What appears here as the V and J calls and clone size reflects TCRdb's work, not the paper's. The sample table holds 800,000 or so distinct CDR3 sequences, of which around 39% were seen once. The ten largest clonotypes hold approximately 8.7% of the sample.

The sample holds a few counts of this clonotype. Which antigen it targets is not known. Base qualities are not at hand, and no much larger clone is one base apart. Stable Graves' hyperthyroidism was defined as the absence of progression to ophthalmopathy over 18 months of follow-up. Hyperthyroidism patients were newly diagnosed, with disease duration under 2 months, and aged 18 to 65 years. Any patient with an uncontrolled infection, another autoimmune disease, pregnancy or lactation was excluded. Diagnoses relied on clinical symptoms, serum thyroxine and TRAb, thyroid ultrasound and orbital computed tomography. PBMCs were separated from 8 to 10 ml of fresh peripheral blood using Ficoll-Paque density gradient centrifugation. Trizol reagent was used to extract total RNA, and RNA quality was then checked on an Agilent 2100 Bioanalyzer.

Sequenced material: blood. Recombination joined TRBV4-1 with TRBJ1-2; tentative D gene TRBD1, with 5 bases matching. The source of this sequence is a man younger than 35 with Graves' hyperthyroidism. The sequenced DNA: TGCGCCAGCAGCCAGGTTACAGGAGCGGCCTATGGCTACACCTTC. Translated, this gives CASSQVTGAAYGYTF.